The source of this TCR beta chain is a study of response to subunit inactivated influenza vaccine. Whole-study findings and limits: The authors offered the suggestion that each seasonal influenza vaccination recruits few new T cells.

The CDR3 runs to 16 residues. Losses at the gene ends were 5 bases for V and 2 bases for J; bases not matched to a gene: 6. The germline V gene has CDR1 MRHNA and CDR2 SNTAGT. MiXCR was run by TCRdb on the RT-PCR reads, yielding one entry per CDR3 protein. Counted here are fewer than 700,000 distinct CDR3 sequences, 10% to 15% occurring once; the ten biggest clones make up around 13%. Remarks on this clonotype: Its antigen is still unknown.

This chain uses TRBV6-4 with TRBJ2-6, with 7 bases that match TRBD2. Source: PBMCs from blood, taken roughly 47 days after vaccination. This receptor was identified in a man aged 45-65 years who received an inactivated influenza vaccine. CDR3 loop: CASSPTGGTGANVLTF. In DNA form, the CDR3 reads TGTGCCAGCAGTCCGACGGGAGGTACTGGGGCCAACGTCCTGACTTTC.